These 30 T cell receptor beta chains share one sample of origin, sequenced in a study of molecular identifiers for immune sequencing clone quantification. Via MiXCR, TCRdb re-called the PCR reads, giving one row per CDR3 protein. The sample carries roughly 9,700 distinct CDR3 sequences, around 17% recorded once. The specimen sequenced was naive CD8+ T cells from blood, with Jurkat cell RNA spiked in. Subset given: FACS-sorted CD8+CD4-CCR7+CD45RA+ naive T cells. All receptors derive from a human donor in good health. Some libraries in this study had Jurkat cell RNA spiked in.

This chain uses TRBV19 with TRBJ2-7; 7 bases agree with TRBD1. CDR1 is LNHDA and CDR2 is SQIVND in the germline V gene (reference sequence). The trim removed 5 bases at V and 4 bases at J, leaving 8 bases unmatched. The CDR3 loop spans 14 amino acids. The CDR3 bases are TGTGCCAGTAGTCCGGGGTCACAGGGGTACGAGCAGTACTTC. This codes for CASSPGSQGYEQYF.

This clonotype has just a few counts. The DNA for the CDR3 is TGTGCCAGCAGTCCAGGGACTAGTCAGAACTACGAGCAGTACTTC. Protein: CASSPGTSQNYEQYF. This rearrangement joins TRBV6-6 to TRBJ2-7, with 8 nucleotides matching TRBD2. This CDR3 is built from 15 residues. J lost 3 bases, V lost 5 bases, and 9 bases had no gene match. Germline loops: CDR1 MNHNY, CDR2 SVGAGI (reference sequence).

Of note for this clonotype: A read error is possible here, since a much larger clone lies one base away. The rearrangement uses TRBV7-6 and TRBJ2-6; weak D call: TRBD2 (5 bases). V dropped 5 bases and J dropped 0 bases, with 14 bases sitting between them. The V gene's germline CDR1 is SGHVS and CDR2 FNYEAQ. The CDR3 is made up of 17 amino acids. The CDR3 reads CASSQVDGVSGANVLTF. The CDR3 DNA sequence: TGTGCCAGCAGCCAGGTGGACGGGGTCTCTGGGGCCAACGTCCTGACTTTC.

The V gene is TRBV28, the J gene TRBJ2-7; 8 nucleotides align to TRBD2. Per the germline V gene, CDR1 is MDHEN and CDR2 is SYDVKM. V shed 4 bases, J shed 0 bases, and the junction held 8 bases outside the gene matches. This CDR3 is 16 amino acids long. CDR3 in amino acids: CASSSLSSGVSYEQYF. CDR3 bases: TGTGCCAGCAGTTCCTTGAGTAGCGGGGTCTCCTACGAGCAGTACTTC.

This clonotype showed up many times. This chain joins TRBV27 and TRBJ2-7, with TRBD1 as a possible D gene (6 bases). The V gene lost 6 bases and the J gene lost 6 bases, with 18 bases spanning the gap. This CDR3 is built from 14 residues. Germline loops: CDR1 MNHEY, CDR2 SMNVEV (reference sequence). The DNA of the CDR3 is TGTGCCAGCAGCCATACGATGACAGGTCCCGAGCAGTACTTC. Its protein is CASSHTMTGPEQYF.

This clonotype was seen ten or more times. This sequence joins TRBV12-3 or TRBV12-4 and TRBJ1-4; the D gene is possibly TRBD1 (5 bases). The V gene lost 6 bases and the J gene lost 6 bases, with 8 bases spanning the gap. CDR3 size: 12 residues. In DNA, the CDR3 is TGTGCCAGCAGGGGAGGGGATGAAAAACTGTTTTTT. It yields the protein CASRGGDEKLFF.

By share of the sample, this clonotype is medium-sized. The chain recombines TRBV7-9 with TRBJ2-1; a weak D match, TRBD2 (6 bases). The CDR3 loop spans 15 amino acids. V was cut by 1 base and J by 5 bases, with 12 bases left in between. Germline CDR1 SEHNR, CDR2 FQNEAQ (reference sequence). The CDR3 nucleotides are TGTGCCAGCAGCTTAGTTTCTAGCGTCCACAATGAGCAGTTCTTC. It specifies CASSLVSSVHNEQFF.

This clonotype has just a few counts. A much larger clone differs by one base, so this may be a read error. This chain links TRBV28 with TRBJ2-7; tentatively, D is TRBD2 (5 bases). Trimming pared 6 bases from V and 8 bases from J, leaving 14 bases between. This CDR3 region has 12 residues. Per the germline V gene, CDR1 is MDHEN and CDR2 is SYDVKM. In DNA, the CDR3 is TGTGCCAGCAGCTTAGGGAGCCCTAAGCAGTACTTC. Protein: CASSLGSPKQYF.

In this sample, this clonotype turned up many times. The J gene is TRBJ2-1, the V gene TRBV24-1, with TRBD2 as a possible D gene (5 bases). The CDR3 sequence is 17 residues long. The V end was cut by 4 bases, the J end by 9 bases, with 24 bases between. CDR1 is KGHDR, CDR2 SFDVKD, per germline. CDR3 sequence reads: CATSDAPDLAYNVEQFF. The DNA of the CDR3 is TGTGCCACCAGTGACGCCCCGGACTTAGCCTACAATGTTGAGCAGTTCTTC.

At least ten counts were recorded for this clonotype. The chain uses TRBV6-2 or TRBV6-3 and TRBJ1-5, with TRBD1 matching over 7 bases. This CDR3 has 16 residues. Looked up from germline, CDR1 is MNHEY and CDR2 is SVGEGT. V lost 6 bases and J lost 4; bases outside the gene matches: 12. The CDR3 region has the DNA TGTGCCAGCAGGGGGATCGACAGGGACCGGAATCAGCCCCAGCATTTT. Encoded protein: CASRGIDRDRNQPQHF.

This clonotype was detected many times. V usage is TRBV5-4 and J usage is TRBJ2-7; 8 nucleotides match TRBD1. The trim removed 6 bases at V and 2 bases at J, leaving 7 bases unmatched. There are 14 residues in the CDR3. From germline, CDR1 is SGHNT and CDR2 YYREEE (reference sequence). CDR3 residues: CASMSRDRPYEQYF. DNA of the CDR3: TGTGCCAGCATGTCTCGGGACAGGCCCTACGAGCAGTACTTC.

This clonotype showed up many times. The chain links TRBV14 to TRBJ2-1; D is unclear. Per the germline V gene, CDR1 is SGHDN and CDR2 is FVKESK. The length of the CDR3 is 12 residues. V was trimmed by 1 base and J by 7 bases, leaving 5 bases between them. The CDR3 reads CASSQVLNEQFF. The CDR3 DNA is TGTGCCAGCAGCCAAGTATTAAATGAGCAGTTCTTC.

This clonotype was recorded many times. The DNA of the CDR3 is TGTGCCAGTAGTTTCGGCTCTGGACCTAACACCATATATTTT. Residues: CASSFGSGPNTIYF. The V call is TRBV19, the J call TRBJ1-3; no reliable D call. V lost 5 bases and J lost 7, with 15 bases in between. Germline assignment: CDR1 LNHDA and CDR2 SQIVND (reference sequence). The CDR3 contains 14 residues.

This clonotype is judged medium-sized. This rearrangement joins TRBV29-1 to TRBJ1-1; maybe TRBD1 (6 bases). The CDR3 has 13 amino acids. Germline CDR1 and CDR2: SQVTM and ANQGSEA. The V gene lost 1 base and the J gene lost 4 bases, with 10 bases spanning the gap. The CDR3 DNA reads TGCAGCGTTGAAGCCGGGGGCCTCACTGAAGCTTTCTTT. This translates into CSVEAGGLTEAFF.

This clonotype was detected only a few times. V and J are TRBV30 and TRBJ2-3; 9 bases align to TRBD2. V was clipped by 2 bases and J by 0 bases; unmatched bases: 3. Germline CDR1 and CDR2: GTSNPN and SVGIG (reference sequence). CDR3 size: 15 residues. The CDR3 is CAWSTTSGSTDTQYF. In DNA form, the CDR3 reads TGTGCCTGGAGTACGACTAGCGGAAGCACAGATACGCAGTATTTT.

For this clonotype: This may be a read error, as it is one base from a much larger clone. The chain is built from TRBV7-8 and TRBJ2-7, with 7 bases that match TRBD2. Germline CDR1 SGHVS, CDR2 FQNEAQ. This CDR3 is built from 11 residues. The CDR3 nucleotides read TGTGTCAGCAGCTGGGGGGGCGAGCAGTACTTC. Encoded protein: CVSSWGGEQYF.

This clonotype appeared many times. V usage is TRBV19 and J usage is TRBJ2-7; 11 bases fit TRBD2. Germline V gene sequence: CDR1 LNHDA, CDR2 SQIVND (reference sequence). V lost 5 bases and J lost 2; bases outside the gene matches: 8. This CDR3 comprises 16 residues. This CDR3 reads CASSVYLAGGTYEQYF. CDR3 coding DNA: TGTGCCAGTAGTGTCTACTTAGCGGGAGGGACCTACGAGCAGTACTTC.

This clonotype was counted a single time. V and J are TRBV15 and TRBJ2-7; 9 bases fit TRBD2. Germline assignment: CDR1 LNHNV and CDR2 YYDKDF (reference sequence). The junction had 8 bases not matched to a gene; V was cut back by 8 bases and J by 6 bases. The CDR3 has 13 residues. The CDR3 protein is CATAAGGIGEQYF. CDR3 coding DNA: TGTGCCACCGCTGCGGGAGGGATAGGCGAGCAGTACTTC.

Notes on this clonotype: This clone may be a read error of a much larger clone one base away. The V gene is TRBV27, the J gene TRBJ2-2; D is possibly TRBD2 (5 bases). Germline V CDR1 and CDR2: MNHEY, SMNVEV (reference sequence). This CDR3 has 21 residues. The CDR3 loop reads CASSLSSPPTYPATNTGELVF. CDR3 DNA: TGTGCCAGCAGTTTATCGAGCCCGCCAACCTACCCAGCAACGAACACCGGGGAGCTGGTTTTT.

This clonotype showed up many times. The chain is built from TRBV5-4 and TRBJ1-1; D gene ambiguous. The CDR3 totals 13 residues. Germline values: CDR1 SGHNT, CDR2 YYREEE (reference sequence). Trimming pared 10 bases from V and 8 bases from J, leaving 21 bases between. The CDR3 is CAYRRSTYQEAFF. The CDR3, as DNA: TGTGCCTACCGACGGAGCACTTATCAAGAAGCTTTCTTT. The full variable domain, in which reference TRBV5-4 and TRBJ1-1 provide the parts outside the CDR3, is ETGVTQSPTHLIKTRGQQVTLRCSSQSGHNTVSWYQQALGQGPQFIFQYYREEENGRGNFPPRFSGLQFPNYSSELNVNALELDDSALYLCAYRRSTYQEAFFGQGTRLTVV.

CDR3 DNA: TGTGCCAGCAGCCCAGGGGAAAGGTCCTACAATGAGCAGTTCTTC. This codes for CASSPGERSYNEQFF. The chain uses TRBV7-9 and TRBJ2-1; tentatively, D is TRBD1 (6 bases). This CDR3 has 15 amino acids. Deletions cut 5 bases from V and 1 base from J, with 12 bases between. Germline-derived CDR1 and CDR2 are SEHNR and FQNEAQ (reference sequence).

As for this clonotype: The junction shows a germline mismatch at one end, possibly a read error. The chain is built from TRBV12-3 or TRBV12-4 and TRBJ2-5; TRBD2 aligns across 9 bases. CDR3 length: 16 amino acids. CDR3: CAGSFPGRGGNGAQYF. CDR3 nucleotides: TGTGCCGGCAGTTTTCCGGGGCGGGGGGGCAACGGGGCCCAGTACTTC.

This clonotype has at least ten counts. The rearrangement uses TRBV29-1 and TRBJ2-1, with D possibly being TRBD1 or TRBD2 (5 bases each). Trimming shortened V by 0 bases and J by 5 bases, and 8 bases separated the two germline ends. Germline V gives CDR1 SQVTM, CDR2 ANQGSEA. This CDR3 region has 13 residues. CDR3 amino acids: CSVEEGTHNEQFF. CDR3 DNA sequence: TGCAGCGTTGAAGAGGGGACCCACAATGAGCAGTTCTTC.

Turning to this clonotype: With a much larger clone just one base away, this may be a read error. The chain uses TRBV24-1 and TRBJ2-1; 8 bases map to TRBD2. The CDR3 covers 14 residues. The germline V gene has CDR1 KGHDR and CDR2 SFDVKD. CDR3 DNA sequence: TGTGCCACCAGTGCTTTAGCGGGGTACAATGAGCAGCTCTTC. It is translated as CATSALAGYNEQLF.

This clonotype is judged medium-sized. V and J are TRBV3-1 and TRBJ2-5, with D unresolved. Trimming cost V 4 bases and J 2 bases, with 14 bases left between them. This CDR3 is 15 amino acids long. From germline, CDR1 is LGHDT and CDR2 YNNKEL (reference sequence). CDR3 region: CASSRSPTGQETQYF. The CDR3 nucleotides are TGTGCCAGCAGCCGTTCGCCAACCGGACAAGAGACCCAGTACTTC.

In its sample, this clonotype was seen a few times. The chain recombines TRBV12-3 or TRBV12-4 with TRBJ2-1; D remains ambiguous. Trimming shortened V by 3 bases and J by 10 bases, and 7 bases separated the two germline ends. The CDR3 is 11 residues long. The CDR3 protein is CASSLSSEQFF. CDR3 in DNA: TGTGCCAGCAGTTTGTCCAGCGAGCAGTTCTTC.

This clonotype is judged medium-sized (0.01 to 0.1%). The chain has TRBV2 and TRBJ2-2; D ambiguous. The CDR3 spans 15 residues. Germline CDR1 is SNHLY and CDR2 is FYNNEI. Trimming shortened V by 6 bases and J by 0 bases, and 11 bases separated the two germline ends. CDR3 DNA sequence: TGTGCCAGCAGCCCCCCTGCGACGAACACCGGGGAGCTGTTTTTT. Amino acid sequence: CASSPPATNTGELFF.

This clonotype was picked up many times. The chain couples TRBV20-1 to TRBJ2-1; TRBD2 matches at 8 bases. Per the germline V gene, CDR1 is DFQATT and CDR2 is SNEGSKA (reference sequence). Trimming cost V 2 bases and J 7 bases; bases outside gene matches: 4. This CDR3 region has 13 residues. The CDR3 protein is CSARLAGENEQFF. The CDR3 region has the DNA TGCAGTGCTAGACTAGCGGGCGAGAATGAGCAGTTCTTC.

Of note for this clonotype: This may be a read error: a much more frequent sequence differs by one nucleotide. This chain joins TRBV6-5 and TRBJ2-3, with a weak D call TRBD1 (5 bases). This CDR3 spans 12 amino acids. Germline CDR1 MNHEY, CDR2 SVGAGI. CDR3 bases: TGTGCCAGCAGTAAGGCGACAGATACGCAGTGTTTT. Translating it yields CASSKATDTQCF.

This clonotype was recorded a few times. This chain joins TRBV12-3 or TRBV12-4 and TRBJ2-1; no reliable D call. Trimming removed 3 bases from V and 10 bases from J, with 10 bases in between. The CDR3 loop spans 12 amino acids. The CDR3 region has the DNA TGTGCCAGCAGTTTCCTAGGAAGCGAGCAGTTCTTC. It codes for CASSFLGSEQFF.